These 10 T cell receptor beta chains were sequenced from one sample in a study of T cell responses to AZD1222 COVID-19 vaccine. Only in-frame clones appear in the TCRdb table, and some are missing; sequencing was by immunoSEQ multiplex PCR. The table records under 150,000 clones, 75% to 90% of them present only once. Sample: peripheral blood, taken 28 days after the second AZD1222 dose. Every receptor here comes from an adult who received the AZD1222 COVID-19 vaccine.

The chain uses TRBV18 and TRBJ2-7; 8 bases align to TRBD2. V shed 3 bases, J shed 0 bases, and the junction held 10 bases outside the gene matches. The germline V gene has CDR1 KGHSH and CDR2 LQKENI. The CDR3 is 17 amino acids. CDR3 bases: TGTGCCAGCTCACCTACAGTAAAGCGGGAGCCCTCCTACGAGCAGTACTTC. Translation gives CASSPTVKREPSYEQYF.

V gene TRBV6-5 combines with J gene TRBJ2-4, with unresolved D. Germline CDR1 is MNHEY and CDR2 is SVGAGI. Trimming shortened V by 7 bases and J by 5 bases, and 9 bases separated the two germline ends. This CDR3 region has 12 residues. CDR3 nucleotides: TGTGCCAGCATCGGACGGGAAAACATTCAGTACTTC. It yields the protein CASIGRENIQYF.

This chain links TRBV6-5 with TRBJ1-1; D gene uncertain. The V end lost 4 bases, the J end lost 8 bases, and 11 bases lay between the germline ends. Germline lookup yields CDR1 MNHEY and CDR2 SVGAGI. The CDR3 is 12 residues long. CDR3 amino acids: CASSSPTSEAFF. The CDR3 DNA is TGTGCCAGCAGTTCCCCTACATCAGAAGCTTTCTTT.

The chain links TRBV5-4 to TRBJ2-5; 8 nucleotides match TRBD1. V lost 4 bases and J lost 5; bases outside the gene matches: 10. The CDR3 has 15 residues. Germline CDR1 SGHNT, CDR2 YYREEE (reference sequence). The DNA for the CDR3 is TGTGCCAGCAGCGACCGTCAGGGGGCCGGGGAGACCCAGTACTTC. It yields the protein CASSDRQGAGETQYF. Full variable domain (missing parts from reference TRBV5-4 and TRBJ2-5): ETGVTQSPTHLIKTRGQQVTLRCSSQSGHNTVSWYQQALGQGPQFIFQYYREEENGRGNFPPRFSGLQFPNYSSELNVNALELDDSALYLCASSDRQGAGETQYFGPGTRLLVL.

V is TRBV7-8 and J is TRBJ1-2; possible D gene TRBD1, 6 bases. The CDR3 has 15 amino acids. V lost 3 bases and J lost 8, with 19 bases in between. CDR1 and CDR2 from the germline V gene are SGHVS and FQNEAQ. The DNA for the CDR3 is TGTGCCAGCAGCTTCCTAGAGACAGGACCCACGGGCTACACCTTC. It is translated as CASSFLETGPTGYTF.

This clone was detected only once. This chain uses TRBV5-1 with TRBJ2-2; 7 bases map to TRBD1. V shed 4 bases, J shed 4 bases, and the junction held 10 bases outside the gene matches. Germline loops: CDR1 SGHRS, CDR2 YFSETQ. The CDR3 is 16 amino acids. The CDR3 nucleotides are TGCGCCAGCAGCCCCAAGGGGGCCCTGGGCACCGGGGAGCTGTTTTTT. Translation: CASSPKGALGTGELFF.

The V and J genes are TRBV11-3 and TRBJ2-2; TRBD1 matches 8 bases. This CDR3 contains 15 residues. Germline assignment: CDR1 SGHNT and CDR2 YENEEA. Germline trimming cut 5 bases from V and 4 bases from J; bases unmatched to any gene: 6. The CDR3 DNA reads TGTGCCAGCAGCCCGGACAGGGCAGGCACCGGGGAGCTGTTTTTT. Its protein is CASSPDRAGTGELFF.

The chain carries TRBV14 and TRBJ1-2, with D tentatively TRBD1 (6 bases). Germline V gene data show CDR1 as SGHDN and CDR2 as FVKESK. V gave up 3 bases and J gave up 2 bases, with 10 bases separating them. This CDR3 has 14 residues. In DNA form, the CDR3 reads TGTGCCAGCAGCCATGTAGACAGGAACTATGGCTACACCTTC. Its translation is CASSHVDRNYGYTF.

V gene TRBV5-1 combines with J gene TRBJ1-6; the D gene is possibly TRBD1 (5 bases). Germline loops: CDR1 SGHRS, CDR2 YFSETQ. This CDR3 contains 16 residues. The V and J ends lost 0 bases and 0 bases respectively, with 7 bases between them. Written as DNA, the CDR3 is TGCGCCAGCAGCTTGGTGGGGGGCTCCTATAATTCACCCCTCCACTTT. Protein product: CASSLVGGSYNSPLHF.

The genes are TRBV30 and TRBJ2-3; 7 bases line up with TRBD2. J lost 1 base, V lost 0 bases, and 4 bases had no gene match. The CDR3 extends over 15 amino acids. Germline CDR1 reads GTSNPN; CDR2 reads SVGIG (reference sequence). DNA of the CDR3: TGTGCCTGGAGTGTAACGGGGGGTCGCACAGATACGCAGTATTTT. Protein: CAWSVTGGRTDTQYF.